This record covers a single TCR beta chain. Antigen unknown. The sample comes from a study of blood T cells in healthy people across ages. At the level of the study: Capture by template switching was about one barcoded beta molecule per two T cells.

Isolated per sample were at least 7 million PBMCs. The length of the CDR3 is 15 residues. From germline, CDR1 is MNHEY and CDR2 SVGEGT. Findings of the study overall: Age brought a roughly linear fall in TCR beta diversity measured per million T cells. The study regarded diversity estimates from one million T cells as underestimates.

A sample-barcoded 5' primer and a J-beta primer mix were used in a second PCR of roughly 7 to 11 cycles. Via MiXCR, TCRdb re-called the 5' RACE reads, giving one row per CDR3 protein. The sample shows fewer than 900,000 distinct CDR3 sequences, 45% to 50% of them seen only once. The rearrangement uses TRBV6-2 or TRBV6-3 and TRBJ2-5; 7 positions agree with TRBD1. The end of the DNA is better explained by TRBJ2-7, so the J call may be wrong. The material sequenced was blood. The clonotype originates from a woman aged 55-69 years in good health. The CDR3 protein is CASSFDRDALVEQYF. As DNA, the CDR3 is TGTGCCAGCAGTTTCGACAGGGATGCGTTGGTCGAGCAGTACTTC.